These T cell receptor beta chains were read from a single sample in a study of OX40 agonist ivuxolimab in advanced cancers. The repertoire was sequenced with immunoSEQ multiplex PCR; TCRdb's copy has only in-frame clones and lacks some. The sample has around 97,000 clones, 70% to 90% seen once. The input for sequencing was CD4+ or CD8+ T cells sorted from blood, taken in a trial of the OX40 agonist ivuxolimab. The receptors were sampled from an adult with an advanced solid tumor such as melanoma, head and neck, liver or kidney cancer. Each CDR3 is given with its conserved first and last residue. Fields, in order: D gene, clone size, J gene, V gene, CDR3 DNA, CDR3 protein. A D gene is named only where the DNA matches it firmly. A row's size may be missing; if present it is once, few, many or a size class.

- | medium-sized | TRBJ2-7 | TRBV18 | TGTGCCAGCTCACCGCCGGAGGAATACGAGCAGTACTTC | CASSPPEEYEQYF
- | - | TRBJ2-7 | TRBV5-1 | TGCGCCAGCAGCTTGGGAGGCACAGAAATGACCTACGAGCAGTACTTC | CASSLGGTEMTYEQYF
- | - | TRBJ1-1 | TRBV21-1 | TGTGCCAGCAGCGCGGCTAGCGAGGGTTTCTTT | CASSAASEGFF
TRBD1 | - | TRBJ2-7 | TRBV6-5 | TGTGCCAGCAGTCAAGGGGGCGCGAGGTACGAGCAGTACTTC | CASSQGGARYEQYF
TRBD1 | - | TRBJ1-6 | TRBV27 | TGTGCCAGCAGTTTTCTTGGGACAGGGGTTTCACCCCTCCACTTT | CASSFLGTGVSPLHF
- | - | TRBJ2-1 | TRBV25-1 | TGTGCCAGCAGTGAACTCTTTAAACACAATGAGCAGTTCTTC | CASSELFKHNEQFF
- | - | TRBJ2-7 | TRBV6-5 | TGTGCCAGCAGTTATACCTACACCTCCTACGAGCAGTACTTC | CASSYTYTSYEQYF
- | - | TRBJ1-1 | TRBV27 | TGTGCCACCAAACGGCAGTTAAACACTGAAGCTTTCTTT | CATKRQLNTEAFF
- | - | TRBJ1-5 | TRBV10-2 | TGCGCCAGCGGTGTTGGCCGAAGGGGGAACAATCAGCCCCAGCATTTT | CASGVGRRGNNQPQHF
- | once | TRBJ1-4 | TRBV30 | TGTGCCTGGAGCGAGGGGACGGATGAAAAACTGTTTTTT | CAWSEGTDEKLFF
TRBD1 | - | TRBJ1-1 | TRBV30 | TGTGCCTGGAGTCCCGGGACAGGAGTAAACACTGAAGCTTTCTTT | CAWSPGTGVNTEAFF
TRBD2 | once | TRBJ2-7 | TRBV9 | TGTGCCAGCAGCGTAGGCGGGGGACTCTACGAGCAGTACTTC | CASSVGGGLYEQYF
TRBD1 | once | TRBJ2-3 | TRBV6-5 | TGTGCCAGCAGTCGGACAGGGCATACAGATACGCAGTATTTT | CASSRTGHTDTQYF
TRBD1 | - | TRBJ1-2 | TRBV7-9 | TGTGCCAGCAGCTTATTGTCGGACAGGGTGTTAGATGGCTACACCTTC | CASSLLSDRVLDGYTF
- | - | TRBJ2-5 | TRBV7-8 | TGTGCCAGCAGCTTAGCACAGGAGACCCAGTACTTC | CASSLAQETQYF
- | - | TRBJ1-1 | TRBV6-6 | TGTGCCAGCGGTGGAGCGATGGGCACTGAAGCTTTCTTT | CASGGAMGTEAFF
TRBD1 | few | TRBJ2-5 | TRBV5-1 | TGCGCCAGCCAGCGGACAGGGCCCCAAGAGACCCAGTACTTC | CASQRTGPQETQYF
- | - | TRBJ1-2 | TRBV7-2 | TGTGCCAGCAGCATCTACGGGACCACCAAAGGCTATGGCTACACCTTC | CASSIYGTTKGYGYTF
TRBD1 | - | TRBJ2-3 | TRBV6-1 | TGTGCCAGCATCTTGGGACAGTCCACAGATACGCAGTATTTT | CASILGQSTDTQYF
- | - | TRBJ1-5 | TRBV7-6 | TGTGCCAGCAGCTTAGCTAGCAATCAGCCCCAGCATTTT | CASSLASNQPQHF
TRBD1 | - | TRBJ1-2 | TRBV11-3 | TGTGCCAGCAGCCCGGGACAGGGGGCGCGTAACTATGGCTACACCTTC | CASSPGQGARNYGYTF
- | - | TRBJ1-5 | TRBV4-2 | TGTGCCAGCAGCCAAGAGGGTTGGAGCAATCAGCCCCAGCATTTT | CASSQEGWSNQPQHF
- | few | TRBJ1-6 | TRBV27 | TGTGCCAGCAGCCGGACAGAGAATTCACCCCTCCACTTT | CASSRTENSPLHF
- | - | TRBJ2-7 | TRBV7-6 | TGTGCCAGCAGCAACCGGGACGGAGTAAACGAGCAGTACTTC | CASSNRDGVNEQYF
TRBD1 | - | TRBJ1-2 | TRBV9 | TGTGCCAGCAGCGTAGAGGGGTACAGGGGAGATGGCTACACCTTC | CASSVEGYRGDGYTF
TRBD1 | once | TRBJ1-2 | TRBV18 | TGTGCCAGCTCGTTAGGACAGGAAAACTATGGCTACACCTTC | CASSLGQENYGYTF
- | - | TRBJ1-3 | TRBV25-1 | TGTGCCAGCAGTGAATCGGGGGACACCATATATTTT | CASSESGDTIYF
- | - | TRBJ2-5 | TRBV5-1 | TGCGCCAGCAGCTTGGGGCAGCAAGAGACCCAGTACTTC | CASSLGQQETQYF
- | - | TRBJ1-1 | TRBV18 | TGTGCCAGCTCACGCGGTCGGACTCATGAGGGGACTGAAGCTTTCTTT | CASSRGRTHEGTEAFF
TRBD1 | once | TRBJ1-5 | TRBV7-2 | TGTGCCAGCAGCCTTAGGGGAGGGGGCGTCAGCAATCAGCCCCAGCATTTT | CASSLRGGGVSNQPQHF
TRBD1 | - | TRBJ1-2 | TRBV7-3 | TGTGCCAGCAGTTCAGGGGGACCCTATTATGGCTACACCTTC | CASSSGGPYYGYTF
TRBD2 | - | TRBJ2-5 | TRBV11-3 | TGTGCCAGCAGCCCCCAACTAGCGGGGGGACAAGAGACCCAGTACTTC | CASSPQLAGGQETQYF
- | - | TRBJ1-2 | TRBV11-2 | TGTGCCAGCAGCACCCCCGGAGGAGATGGCTACACCTTC | CASSTPGGDGYTF
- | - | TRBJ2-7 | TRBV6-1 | TGTGCCAGCAGTGAAGAATGGGGGGCCCCCTACGAGCAGTACTTC | CASSEEWGAPYEQYF
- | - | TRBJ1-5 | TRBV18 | TGTGCCAGCTCACCGAGATCGGGGGACAATCAGCCCCAGCATTTT | CASSPRSGDNQPQHF
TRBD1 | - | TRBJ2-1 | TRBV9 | TGTGCCAGCAGCGTAGTGCCCACCGGGACAGGGTGGAATGAGCAGTTCTTC | CASSVVPTGTGWNEQFF
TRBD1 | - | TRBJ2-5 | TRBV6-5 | TGTGCCAGCAGTTACTTAGGGGACAGACAAGAGACCCAGTACTTC | CASSYLGDRQETQYF
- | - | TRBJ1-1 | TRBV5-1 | TGCGCCAGCAGGGCCAATGTGGGTGAAGCTTTCTTT | CASRANVGEAFF
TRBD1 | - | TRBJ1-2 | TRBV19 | TGTGCCAGTAGTCCCCCAGGACAGGCAACCTATGGCTACACCTTC | CASSPPGQATYGYTF
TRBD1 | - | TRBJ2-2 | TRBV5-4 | TGTGCCAGCAGCAAACAGGGGAGACCCGGGGAGCTGTTTTTT | CASSKQGRPGELFF
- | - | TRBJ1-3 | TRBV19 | TGTGCCAGTAGTCTAAGACAGTCCTCTGGAAACACCATATATTTT | CASSLRQSSGNTIYF
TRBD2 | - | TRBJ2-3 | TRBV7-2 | TGTGCCAGCAGCCCCAGGACTAGCGGGAGGCCCATGAATACGCAGTATTTT | CASSPRTSGRPMNTQYF
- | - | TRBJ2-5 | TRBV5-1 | TGCGCCAGCAGCTTGGCCTACAACCAAGAGACCCAGTACTTC | CASSLAYNQETQYF
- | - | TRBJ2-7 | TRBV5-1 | TGCGCCAGCAGCCAAAGGGACACCTCCTACGAGCAGTACTTC | CASSQRDTSYEQYF